This T cell receptor (beta chain) was observed in a study of radiotherapy plus CTLA-4 blockade in lung cancer. Overall study context: Objective responses occurred in around 18% of patients; over 25% had disease control. Study-wide results and caveats: There was expansion of tumor-derived TCR clones in blood after radiotherapy plus ipilimumab.

Details on this clone: Antigen specificity is unknown.

It was focal radiation plus CTLA-4 blockade with ipilimumab that patients with chemo-refractory metastatic non-small-cell lung cancer received. Trimming removed 1 base from V and 0 bases from J, with 7 bases in between. Germline-derived CDR1 and CDR2 are SGHVS and FNYEAQ. The CDR3 consists of 15 residues. TCRdb's copy holds only in-frame clones and misses some; the assay was immunoSEQ multiplex PCR. The table shows about 29,000 clones, with more than 80% occurring only once. This chain connects TRBV7-6 to TRBJ1-5; no definite D call. The sequence came from a human donor with non-small cell lung cancer that progressed on radiotherapy plus ipilimumab. Sequenced material: peripheral blood, taken from a patient treated with radiotherapy plus ipilimumab. In DNA form, the CDR3 reads TGTGCCAGCAGCTTAGTTGCGGATAGCAATCAGCCCCAGCATTTT. Encoded protein: CASSLVADSNQPQHF.